One and the same sample provided the 7 T cell receptor beta chains below, sequenced in a study of cytomegalovirus exposure and HLA in healthy donors (dated by TCRdb to the late 2010s). Library construction relied on the immunoSEQ multiplex PCR assay. The multiplex PCR relied on a mix of 60 forward primers for TCR Vbeta segments and 13 reverse primers for TCR Jbeta segments. The immuneACCESS repertoire file appears here via TCRdb, limited to in-frame rearrangements. These files lack a portion of the clones; in checked studies, under half of the deficit traces to unresolved V genes, and the cause of the others is not known. This sample's clone table shows about 200,000 clones. Clones ranked in the top ten supply about 1% of the sample. Input material: PBMCs. These receptors all come from a woman aged 30 to 39 in good health and CMV-seropositive.

The chain employs TRBV25-1 and TRBJ1-4; D ambiguous. The CDR3 contains 15 residues. Germline CDR1 is MGHDK and CDR2 is SYGVNS. V was clipped by 2 bases and J by 3 bases, with 10 bases between them. CDR3 loop: CASSESGVANEKLFF. CDR3 bases: TGTGCCAGCAGTGAAAGCGGGGTAGCTAATGAAAAACTGTTTTTT. The variable domain in full, completed from reference TRBV25-1 and TRBJ1-4, reads EADIYQTPRYLVIGTGKKITLECSQTMGHDKMYWYQQDPGMELHLIHYSYGVNSTEKGDLSSESTVSRIRTEHFPLTLESARPSHTSQYLCASSESGVANEKLFFGSGTQLSVL.

J is TRBJ2-2 and V is TRBV5-1, with 14 bases aligning to TRBD2. The CDR3 has 15 amino acids. V shed 4 bases, J shed 6 bases, and the junction held 2 bases outside the gene matches. Looked up from germline, CDR1 is SGHRS and CDR2 is YFSETQ. As DNA, the CDR3 is TGCGCCAGCAGCACGGGACTAGCGGGGGCCGGGGAGCTGTTTTTT. Its translation: CASSTGLAGAGELFF.

The chain is built from TRBV5-1 and TRBJ2-5; 12 nucleotides line up with TRBD2. Per the germline V gene, CDR1 is SGHRS and CDR2 is YFSETQ. The CDR3 runs to 17 residues. Trimming took 4 bases from V and 4 from J; bases not matched to a gene: 11. Written as DNA, the CDR3 is TGCGCCAGCAGCCTCCACTCTAGCGGGAGGGCCTTAGAGACCCAGTACTTC. Protein: CASSLHSSGRALETQYF.

This chain uses TRBV4-1 with TRBJ2-7; D gene unclear. This CDR3 contains 11 residues. Germline V gene lookup returns CDR1 MGHRA and CDR2 YSYEKL. The V end lost 5 bases, the J end lost 6 bases, and 8 bases lay between the germline ends. The CDR3 sequence is CASSAQAEQYF. CDR3 coding DNA: TGCGCCAGCAGCGCCCAGGCCGAGCAGTACTTC.

V and J are TRBV6-1 and TRBJ1-1; unclear D gene. CDR1 MNHNS and CDR2 SASEGT come from the germline V gene. The V and J ends lost 3 bases and 2 bases respectively, with 13 bases between them. CDR3 length: 15 residues. For the CDR3, the DNA is TGTGCCAGCAGTGACTTGTTCGCGGCCAACACTGAAGCTTTCTTT. Its protein product is CASSDLFAANTEAFF.

V is TRBV5-6 and J is TRBJ2-1, with D possibly TRBD1 on 5 matching bases. Trimming left V 3 bases short and J 5 bases short, with 12 bases between. This CDR3 spans 14 amino acids. Germline V gene data show CDR1 as SGHDT and CDR2 as YYEEEE. Here the CDR3 reads CASSSQGPHNEQFF. DNA for the CDR3: TGTGCCAGCAGCTCTCAGGGTCCCCACAATGAGCAGTTCTTC.

This CDR3 reads CASIRTSHSNQPQHF. In nucleotides, the CDR3 is TGTGCCAGCATTCGGACAAGTCATAGCAATCAGCCCCAGCATTTT. The gene calls are TRBV28 and TRBJ1-5; the D gene is possibly TRBD1 (5 bases). In germline, CDR1 is MDHEN, CDR2 SYDVKM. V was cut by 7 bases and J by 0 bases, with 13 bases left in between. The CDR3 has 15 amino acids. Filled out from reference TRBV28 and TRBJ1-5, the complete variable domain reads DVKVTQSSRYLVKRTGEKVFLECVQDMDHENMFWYRQDPGLGLRLIYFSYDVKMKEKGDIPEGYSVSREKKERFSLILESASTNQTSMYLCASIRTSHSNQPQHFGDGTRLSIL.